The TCR beta chain under discussion was sequenced for a study of cytomegalovirus exposure and HLA in healthy donors. PCR used 60 Vbeta primers and 13 Jbeta primers. Generated by immunoSEQ multiplex PCR, the TCRdb table keeps only in-frame clones and is missing some. The data hold roughly 120,000 clones, with roughly 82% observed a single time. Unmatched junction bases numbered 5, after V lost 5 bases and J lost 2 bases. The germline V gene has CDR1 MNHNS and CDR2 SASEGT. The CDR3 consists of 15 residues. Details on this clone: Its antigen is unknown.

Overall study findings and caveats: Associated with cytomegalovirus, according to the listing, were 150 to 200 TCR beta chains.

This receptor was obtained from a woman between 35 and 50 years old in good health and CMV-seropositive. Sequencing input: PBMCs. V usage is TRBV6-1 and J usage is TRBJ2-3; 9 bases match TRBD2. The CDR3 loop reads CASSRTSAATDTQYF. CDR3 nucleotides: TGTGCCAGCAGTCGGACTAGCGCCGCCACAGATACGCAGTATTTT.